The 25 T cell receptor beta chains below all came from one sample that was sequenced in a study of T-cell memory formation after mild COVID-19. TCRdb re-derived calls from the 5' RACE reads in MiXCR, one entry per CDR3 protein. The table lists around 83,000 distinct CDR3 sequences, 20% to 25% of them singletons. The sequenced material came from PBMCs or a T cell subset sorted from them (not recorded which). These receptors were collected from a young man who had mild COVID-19 (a few samples of this study predate the infection). Cell type and time point are not known.

The chain recombines TRBV7-3 with TRBJ2-1, with a weak D call TRBD2 (6 bases). V lost 1 base and J lost 7, with 17 bases in between. Germline-derived CDR1 and CDR2 are SGHTA and FQGTGA. This CDR3 has 16 amino acids. CDR3 in DNA: TGTGCCAGCAGCTTAAGCCCGGGGGTGATGGGTAATGAGCAGTTCTTC. This sequence encodes CASSLSPGVMGNEQFF. The whole variable domain, remainder taken from reference TRBV7-3 and TRBJ2-1, is GAGVSQTPSNKVTEKGKYVELRCDPISGHTALYWYRQSLGQGPEFLIYFQGTGAADDSGLPNDRFFAVRPEGSVSTLKIQRTERGDSAVYLCASSLSPGVMGNEQFFGPGTRLTVL.

The J gene is TRBJ1-2, the V gene TRBV29-1; the D is unclear. The CDR3 has 11 amino acids. Per the germline V gene, CDR1 is SQVTM and CDR2 is ANQGSEA. V was shortened by 4 bases and J by 4 bases, with 7 bases between the two germline ends. CDR3 coding DNA: TGCAGCGTTGTGGCCATCTATGGCTACACCTTC. It yields the protein CSVVAIYGYTF.

J is TRBJ1-4 and V is TRBV7-9, with TRBD1 matching over 10 bases. The CDR3 consists of 13 residues. Unmatched junction bases numbered 1, after V lost 8 bases and J lost 4 bases. Germline assignment: CDR1 SEHNR and CDR2 FQNEAQ (reference sequence). Written as DNA, the CDR3 is TGTGCCAGCGGGGACAGGGGTAATGAAAAACTGTTTTTT. It codes for CASGDRGNEKLFF.

The chain recombines TRBV12-3 or TRBV12-4 with TRBJ2-6; 7 nucleotides match TRBD1. The CDR3 has 15 residues. V was pared by 5 bases and J by 0 bases, with 1 base of the junction left unmatched. CDR3 loop: CASSTGVSGANVLTF. The DNA of the CDR3 is TGTGCCAGCAGTACAGGGGTCTCTGGGGCCAACGTCCTGACTTTC.

This clonotype showed up many times. J is TRBJ2-2 and V is TRBV12-3 or TRBV12-4; 8 bases match TRBD1. The CDR3 has 15 residues. V lost 5 bases to trimming and J lost 3 bases; unmatched junction nucleotides: 5. CDR3 DNA: TGTGCCAGCAGTCCGGGACAGGTTTACACCGGGGAGCTGTTTTTT. The encoded protein is CASSPGQVYTGELFF.

This clonotype was observed a handful of times. The chain joins TRBV4-1 to TRBJ2-2; 12 positions match TRBD2. Trimming removed 1 base from V and 5 bases from J; junction bases left unmatched: 5. The CDR3 totals 17 residues. The germline V gene encodes CDR1 MGHRA and CDR2 YSYEKL. CDR3 region: CASSQGRLAGVTGELFF. The DNA for the CDR3 is TGCGCCAGCAGCCAAGGAAGACTAGCGGGGGTAACCGGGGAGCTGTTTTTT.

This clonotype has just a few counts. This chain connects TRBV12-3 or TRBV12-4 to TRBJ2-7; no clear D. V gave up 5 bases and J gave up 4 bases, with 9 bases separating them. There are 12 residues in the CDR3. Written as DNA, the CDR3 is TGTGCCAGCAGTAGCCGAAATTACGAGCAGTACTTC. Its translation is CASSSRNYEQYF.

The genes are TRBV20-1 and TRBJ2-7; the match to TRBD1 covers 8 bases. Germline CDR1 reads DFQATT; CDR2 reads SNEGSKA (reference sequence). There are 15 residues in the CDR3. V trimming: 6 bases; J trimming: 2 bases; junction bases outside the gene matches: 12. This CDR3 reads CSASIRDRYPYEQYV. For the CDR3, the DNA is TGCAGTGCCTCAATCCGGGACAGGTACCCCTACGAGCAGTACGTC.

This clonotype appeared a few times. V gene TRBV7-3 combines with J gene TRBJ2-3; D is unresolved. This CDR3 comprises 13 residues. Trimming removed 1 base at V and 2 bases at J, with 4 bases between. CDR1 is SGHTA, CDR2 FQGTGA, per germline. CDR3 sequence: CASSLSHTDTQYF. CDR3 coding DNA: TGTGCCAGCAGCTTAAGCCACACAGATACGCAGTATTTT.

The V call is TRBV27, the J call TRBJ2-7; D ambiguous. The germline V gene has CDR1 MNHEY and CDR2 SMNVEV (reference sequence). The V end was cut by 5 bases, the J end by 0 bases, with 11 bases between. The CDR3 is made up of 14 amino acids. CDR3 in amino acids: CASSPLKGSYEQYF. DNA of the CDR3: TGTGCCAGCAGTCCACTAAAGGGCTCCTACGAGCAGTACTTC.

V and J are TRBV29-1 and TRBJ2-1; perhaps TRBD1 as D (5 bases). There are 13 residues in the CDR3. V was clipped by 6 bases and J by 5 bases, with 14 bases between them. The germline gives CDR1 SQVTM, CDR2 ANQGSEA. CDR3 bases: TGCAGCGTAGACCGGCAGGGTAACAATGAGCAGTTCTTC. Encoded protein: CSVDRQGNNEQFF.

This clonotype occurred a few times. J is TRBJ2-7 and V is TRBV28; 8 nucleotides match TRBD2. The germline CDR1 and CDR2 sequences are MDHEN and SYDVKM. The CDR3 length is 15 residues. With 6 bases clipped from V and 4 bases from J, the junction kept 11 bases outside the gene matches. CDR3 amino acids: CASRTGLGEAYEQYV. CDR3 sequence (DNA): TGTGCCAGCAGGACGGGACTAGGAGAAGCGTACGAGCAGTACGTC.

The chain employs TRBV14 and TRBJ2-3; 9 nucleotides match TRBD2. V was pared by 1 base and J by 6 bases, with 8 bases of the junction left unmatched. From germline, CDR1 is SGHDN and CDR2 FVKESK. The CDR3 is made up of 16 amino acids. CDR3 in amino acids: CASSQAPSGDPDTQYF. Written as DNA, the CDR3 is TGTGCCAGCAGCCAAGCCCCTAGCGGGGACCCCGATACGCAGTATTTT. The full variable domain, with the rest looked up from reference TRBV14 and TRBJ2-3, is EAGVTQFPSHSVIEKGQTVTLRCDPISGHDNLYWYRRVMGKEIKFLLHFVKESKQDESGMPNNRFLAERTGGTYSTLKVQPAELEDSGVYFCASSQAPSGDPDTQYFGPGTRLTVL.

V usage is TRBV30 and J usage is TRBJ1-2; D remains unclear. The CDR3 spans 12 residues. The germline V gene has CDR1 GTSNPN and CDR2 SVGIG (reference sequence). The CDR3 region is CGTDSGSRGYTF. Here the CDR3 DNA reads TGTGGAACTGACTCGGGCAGCCGGGGCTACACCTTC.

This sequence joins TRBV5-1 and TRBJ2-3; D may correspond to TRBD1 or TRBD2 (5 bases each). This CDR3 spans 15 amino acids. The V gene lost 1 base and the J gene lost 2 bases, with 11 bases spanning the gap. Germline lookup yields CDR1 SGHRS and CDR2 YFSETQ. The CDR3 sequence: CASSLSEGTTDTQYF. For the CDR3, the DNA is TGCGCCAGCAGCTTGTCCGAGGGGACCACAGATACGCAGTATTTT. The full variable domain, rest sourced from reference TRBV5-1 and TRBJ2-3, is KAGVTQTPRYLIKTRGQQVTLSCSPISGHRSVSWYQQTPGQGLQFLFEYFSETQRNKGNFPGRFSGRQFSNSRSEMNVSTLELGDSALYLCASSLSEGTTDTQYFGPGTRLTVL.

This clonotype has more than one count but fewer than ten. The J gene is TRBJ1-1, the V gene TRBV6-6; D unresolved. Germline loops: CDR1 MNHNY, CDR2 SVGAGI (reference sequence). Trimming removed 5 bases at V and 5 bases at J, with 18 bases between. The CDR3 covers 15 residues. The CDR3 DNA is TGTGCCAGCAGTATCCCCGAGGTACGGCGAACTGAAGCTTTCTTT. Translated, it gives CASSIPEVRRTEAFF.

The chain joins TRBV20-1 to TRBJ2-3; 9 bases are a match to TRBD2. From germline, CDR1 is DFQATT and CDR2 SNEGSKA (reference sequence). Germline trimming cut 0 bases from V and 0 bases from J; bases unmatched to any gene: 10. CDR3 length: 18 residues. The CDR3 is CSARDLASGDRSTDTQYF. The CDR3 DNA reads as TGCAGTGCTAGAGATCTCGCTAGCGGGGACCGTAGCACAGATACGCAGTATTTT.

This clonotype came up many times. The chain couples TRBV7-6 to TRBJ1-1, with D possibly TRBD1 on 6 matching bases. The V gene's germline CDR1 is SGHVS and CDR2 FNYEAQ. The CDR3 has 16 residues. V was trimmed by 1 base and J by 0 bases, leaving 12 bases between them. The CDR3 reads CASSLGVTGLNTEAFF. The CDR3 DNA sequence: TGTGCCAGCAGCTTAGGGGTAACAGGGTTGAACACTGAAGCTTTCTTT.

This clonotype was counted once. The J gene is TRBJ2-7, the V gene TRBV15; 8 nucleotides align to TRBD2. V shed 3 bases and J 7 bases; nucleotides not matched to a gene: 5. Germline V gene data show CDR1 as LNHNV and CDR2 as YYDKDF (reference sequence). This CDR3 region has 13 residues. CDR3 residues: CATSRVPSGEQYF. The DNA for the CDR3 is TGTGCCACCAGCAGGGTTCCTAGCGGGGAGCAGTACTTC. The variable domain in full, with the rest retrieved from reference TRBV15 and TRBJ2-7, is DAMVIQNPRYQVTQFGKPVTLSCSQTLNHNVMYWYQQKSSQAPKLLFHYYDKDFNNEADTPDNFQSRRPNTSFCFLDIRSPGLGDTAMYLCATSRVPSGEQYFGPGTRLTVT.

This clonotype showed up just a few times. The V and J genes are TRBV5-1 and TRBJ2-7; no firm D call. The V end lost 3 bases, the J end lost 3 bases, and 13 bases lay between the germline ends. This CDR3 is built from 14 residues. Germline values: CDR1 SGHRS, CDR2 YFSETQ. CDR3 nucleotides: TGCGCCAGCAGCTCAGGAACAAACCACTACGAGCAGTACGTC. Translated, it gives CASSSGTNHYEQYV.

This chain joins TRBV3-2 and TRBJ2-3. TRBV3-2 is a listed pseudogene. The CDR3 is 16 residues long. This CDR3 reads CASSQVGNTSTDTQYF. The CDR3 nucleotides read TGTGCCAGCAGCCAAGTAGGAAATACTAGCACAGATACGCAGTATTTT.

The V gene is TRBV4-3, the J gene TRBJ1-2, with D perhaps TRBD1 (6 bases). The CDR3 is 14 residues long. The germline V and J ends were trimmed by 4 bases and 4 bases, with 13 bases remaining between them. Germline CDR1 is LGHNA and CDR2 is YSLEER. The CDR3: CASSPGAAGYGYTF. The CDR3 nucleotides are TGCGCCAGCAGCCCAGGGGCCGCCGGCTATGGCTACACCTTC.

V usage is TRBV27 and J usage is TRBJ2-1, with 10 bases identical to TRBD2. The ends lost 6 bases at V and 4 bases at J; junction bases unmatched: 3. Per germline, CDR1 MNHEY and CDR2 SMNVEV (reference sequence). This CDR3 region has 14 residues. As DNA, the CDR3 is TGTGCCAGCAGCCTAGCGGGGGATTACAATGAGCAGTTCTTC. Encoded protein: CASSLAGDYNEQFF.

This chain links TRBV4-1 with TRBJ2-7; 10 bases fit TRBD2. The CDR3 runs to 16 residues. The germline gives CDR1 MGHRA, CDR2 YSYEKL. J lost 4 bases, V lost 5 bases, and 11 bases had no gene match. CDR3 nucleotide sequence: TGCGCCAGCAGCTACATCTCTAGCGGGGGAGTTTACGAGCAGTACTTC. Encoded protein: CASSYISSGGVYEQYF.

The chain is built from TRBV5-4 and TRBJ1-6, with D uncertain. Germline V lookup: CDR1 SGHNT, CDR2 YYREEE (reference sequence). The ends were cut back, 0 bases at V and 9 bases at J, with 10 bases in the middle. The CDR3 extends over 14 amino acids. The CDR3 protein is CASSLAMGSSPLHF. DNA of the CDR3: TGTGCCAGCAGCTTGGCCATGGGGAGTTCACCCCTCCACTTT.